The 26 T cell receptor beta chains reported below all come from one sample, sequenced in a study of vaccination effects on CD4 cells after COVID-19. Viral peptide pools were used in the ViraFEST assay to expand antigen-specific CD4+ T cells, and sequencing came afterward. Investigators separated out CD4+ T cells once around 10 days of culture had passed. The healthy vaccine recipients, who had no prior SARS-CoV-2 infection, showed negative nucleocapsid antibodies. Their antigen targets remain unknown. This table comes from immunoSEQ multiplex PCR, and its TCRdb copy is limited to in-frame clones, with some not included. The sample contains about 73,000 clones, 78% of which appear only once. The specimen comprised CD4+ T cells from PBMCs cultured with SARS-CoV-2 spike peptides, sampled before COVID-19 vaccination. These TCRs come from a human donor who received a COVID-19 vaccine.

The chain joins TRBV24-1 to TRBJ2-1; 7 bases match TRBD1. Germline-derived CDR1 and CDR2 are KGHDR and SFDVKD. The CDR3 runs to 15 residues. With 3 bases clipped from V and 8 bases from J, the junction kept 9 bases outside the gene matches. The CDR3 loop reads CATSDTGTVSYEQFF. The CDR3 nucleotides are TGTGCCACCAGTGATACCGGGACAGTGTCGTATGAGCAGTTCTTC.

The CDR3 DNA follows: TGTGCCAGCAAGGGACAGGGGGCTGTTCAGCCCCAGCATTTT. It codes for CASKGQGAVQPQHF. The gene calls are TRBV2 and TRBJ1-5; 12 nucleotides match TRBD1. This CDR3 spans 14 amino acids. Germline V lookup: CDR1 SNHLY, CDR2 FYNNEI. The V gene end was trimmed by 7 bases and the J gene end by 6 bases; junction bases not matched to a gene: 4. The variable domain in full, completed from reference TRBV2 and TRBJ1-5, reads EPEVTQTPSHQVTQMGQEVILRCVPISNHLYFYWYRQILGQKVEFLVSFYNNEISEKSEIFDDQFSVERPDGSNFTLKIRSTKLEDSAMYFCASKGQGAVQPQHFGDGTRLSIL.

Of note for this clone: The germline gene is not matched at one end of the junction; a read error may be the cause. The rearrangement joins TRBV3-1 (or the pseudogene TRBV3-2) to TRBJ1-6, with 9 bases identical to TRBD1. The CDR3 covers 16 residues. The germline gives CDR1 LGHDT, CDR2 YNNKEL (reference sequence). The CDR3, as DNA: TGTGCCAGCAGCCTGGACAGGGGCTCCGATAATTCACCCCTCCACTTT. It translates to CASSLDRGSDNSPLHF.

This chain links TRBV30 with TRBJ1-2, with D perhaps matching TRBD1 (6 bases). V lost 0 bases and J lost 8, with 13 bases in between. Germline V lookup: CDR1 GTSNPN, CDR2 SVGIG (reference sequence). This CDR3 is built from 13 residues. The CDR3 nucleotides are TGTGCCTGGAGTGTACAGGGATTGACCGGCTACACCTTC. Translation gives CAWSVQGLTGYTF.

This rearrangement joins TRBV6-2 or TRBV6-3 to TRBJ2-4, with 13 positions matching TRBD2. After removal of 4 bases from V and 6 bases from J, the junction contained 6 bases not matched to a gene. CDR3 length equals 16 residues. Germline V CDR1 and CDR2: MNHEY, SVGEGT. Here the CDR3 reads CASSSRLAGGRNIQYF. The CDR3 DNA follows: TGTGCCAGCAGTTCCCGACTAGCGGGGGGCCGAAACATTCAGTACTTC.

CDR3 region: CASSTRGWGEYGYTF. CDR3 coding DNA: TGTGCCAGCAGCACTCGTGGTTGGGGTGAGTATGGCTACACCTTC. The rearrangement uses TRBV21-1 and TRBJ1-2. TRBV21-1 is recorded as a pseudogene. This CDR3 has 15 amino acids.

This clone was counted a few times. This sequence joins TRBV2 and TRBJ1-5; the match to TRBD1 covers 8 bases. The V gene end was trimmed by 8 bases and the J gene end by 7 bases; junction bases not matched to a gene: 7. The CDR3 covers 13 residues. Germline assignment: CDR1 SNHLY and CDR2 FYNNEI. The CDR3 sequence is CASDDRGGQPQHF. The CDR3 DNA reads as TGTGCCAGCGATGACAGGGGAGGACAGCCCCAGCATTTT. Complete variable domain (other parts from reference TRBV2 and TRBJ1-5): EPEVTQTPSHQVTQMGQEVILRCVPISNHLYFYWYRQILGQKVEFLVSFYNNEISEKSEIFDDQFSVERPDGSNFTLKIRSTKLEDSAMYFCASDDRGGQPQHFGDGTRLSIL.

CDR3 amino acids: CASSPGSGNTIYF. The CDR3, as DNA: TGTGCCAGCAGCCCGGGCTCTGGAAACACCATATATTTT. The chain recombines TRBV7-9 with TRBJ1-3; the D is unclear. CDR3 length: 13 residues. The ends were cut back, 5 bases at V and 0 bases at J, with 5 bases in the middle. CDR1 and CDR2 (germline): SEHNR, FQNEAQ (reference sequence).

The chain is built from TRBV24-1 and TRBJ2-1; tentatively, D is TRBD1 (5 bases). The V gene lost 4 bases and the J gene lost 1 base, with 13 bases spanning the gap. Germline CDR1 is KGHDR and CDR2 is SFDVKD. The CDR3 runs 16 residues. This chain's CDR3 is CATSESVRVSYNEQFF. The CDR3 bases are TGTGCCACCAGTGAGAGTGTCAGGGTGTCCTACAATGAGCAGTTCTTC.

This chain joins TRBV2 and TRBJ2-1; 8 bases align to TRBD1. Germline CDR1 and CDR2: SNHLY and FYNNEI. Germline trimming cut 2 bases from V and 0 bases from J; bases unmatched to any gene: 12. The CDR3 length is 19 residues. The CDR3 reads CASSEPDRGTISSYNEQFF. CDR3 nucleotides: TGTGCCAGCAGTGAACCCGACAGGGGCACGATTAGCTCCTACAATGAGCAGTTCTTC.

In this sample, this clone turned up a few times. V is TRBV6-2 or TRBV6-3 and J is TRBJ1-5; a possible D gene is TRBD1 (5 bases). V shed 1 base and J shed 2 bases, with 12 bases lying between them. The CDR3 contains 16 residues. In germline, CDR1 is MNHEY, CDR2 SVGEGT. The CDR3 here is CASSYLIGEGNQPQHF. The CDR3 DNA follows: TGTGCCAGCAGTTACTTGATAGGGGAGGGCAATCAGCCCCAGCATTTT.

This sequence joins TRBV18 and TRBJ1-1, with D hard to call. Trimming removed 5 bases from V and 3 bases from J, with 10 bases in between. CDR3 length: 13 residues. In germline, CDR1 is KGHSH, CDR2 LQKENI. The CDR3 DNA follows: TGTGCCAGCTCATCATCCCTCTACACTGAAGCTTTCTTT. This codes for CASSSSLYTEAFF.

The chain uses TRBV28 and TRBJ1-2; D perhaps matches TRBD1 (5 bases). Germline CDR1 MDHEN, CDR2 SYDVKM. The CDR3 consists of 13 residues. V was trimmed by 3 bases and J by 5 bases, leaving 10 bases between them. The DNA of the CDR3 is TGTGCCAGCAGTTTTGGGGGGGGGTATGGCTACACCTTC. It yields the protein CASSFGGGYGYTF.

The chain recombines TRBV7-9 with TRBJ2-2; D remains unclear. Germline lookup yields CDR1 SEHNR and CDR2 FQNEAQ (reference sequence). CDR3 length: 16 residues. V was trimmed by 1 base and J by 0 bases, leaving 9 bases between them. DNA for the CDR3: TGTGCCAGCAGCTTAGTGCAGGCCCCGAACACCGGGGAGCTGTTTTTT. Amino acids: CASSLVQAPNTGELFF.

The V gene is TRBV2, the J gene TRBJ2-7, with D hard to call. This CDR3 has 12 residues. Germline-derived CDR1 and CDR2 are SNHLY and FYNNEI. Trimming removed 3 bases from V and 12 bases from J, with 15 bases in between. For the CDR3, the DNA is TGTGCCAGCAGTGATCCCGCAAAGTACGGGTACGTC. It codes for CASSDPAKYGYV.

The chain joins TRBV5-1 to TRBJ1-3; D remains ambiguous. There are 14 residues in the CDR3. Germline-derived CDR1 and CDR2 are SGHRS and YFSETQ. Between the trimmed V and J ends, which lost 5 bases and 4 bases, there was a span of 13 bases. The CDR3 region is CASSLDTGGNTIYF. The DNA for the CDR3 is TGCGCCAGCAGTCTTGACACCGGCGGAAACACCATATATTTT.

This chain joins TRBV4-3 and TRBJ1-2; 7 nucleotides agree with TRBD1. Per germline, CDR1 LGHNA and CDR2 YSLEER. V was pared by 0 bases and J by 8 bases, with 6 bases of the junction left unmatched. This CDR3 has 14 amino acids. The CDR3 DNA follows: TGCGCCAGCAGCCAAGATGGACAGGCAGGGGGCTACACCTTC. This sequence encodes CASSQDGQAGGYTF.

Here the CDR3 DNA reads TGTGCCTGGGACAGGGGTAGGGTTGTCGGGCAGCCCCAGCATTTT. It encodes CAWDRGRVVGQPQHF. The rearrangement links TRBV30 to TRBJ1-5, with 8 bases identical to TRBD1. Germline-derived CDR1 and CDR2 are GTSNPN and SVGIG (reference sequence). The CDR3 runs to 15 residues. J gave up 7 bases and V 5 bases, and 13 bases lay outside the gene matches.

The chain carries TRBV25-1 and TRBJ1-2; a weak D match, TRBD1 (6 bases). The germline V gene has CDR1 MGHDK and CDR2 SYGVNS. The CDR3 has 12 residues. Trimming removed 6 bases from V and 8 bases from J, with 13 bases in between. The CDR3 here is CASRIQGRGYTF. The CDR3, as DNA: TGTGCCAGCAGAATTCAGGGGAGAGGCTACACCTTC.

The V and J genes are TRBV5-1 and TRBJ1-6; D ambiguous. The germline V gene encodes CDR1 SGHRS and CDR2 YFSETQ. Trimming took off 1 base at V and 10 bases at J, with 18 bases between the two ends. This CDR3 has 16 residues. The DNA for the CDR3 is TGCGCCAGCAGCTTGAGTGGCCGGGTAACTGGATCACCCCTCCACTTT. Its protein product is CASSLSGRVTGSPLHF.

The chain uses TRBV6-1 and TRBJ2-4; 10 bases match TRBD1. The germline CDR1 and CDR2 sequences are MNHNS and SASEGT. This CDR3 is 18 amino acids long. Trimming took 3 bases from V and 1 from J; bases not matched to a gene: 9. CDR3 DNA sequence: TGTGCCAGCAGTGACACGGGACAGGGGAGATCCGCCAAAAACATTCAGTACTTC. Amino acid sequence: CASSDTGQGRSAKNIQYF.

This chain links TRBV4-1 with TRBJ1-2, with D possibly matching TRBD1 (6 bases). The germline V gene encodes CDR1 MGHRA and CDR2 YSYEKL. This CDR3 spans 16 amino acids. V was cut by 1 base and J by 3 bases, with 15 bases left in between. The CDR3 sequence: CASSQVRGAIDYGYTF. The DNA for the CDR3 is TGCGCCAGCAGCCAAGTTCGGGGGGCGATCGACTATGGCTACACCTTC.

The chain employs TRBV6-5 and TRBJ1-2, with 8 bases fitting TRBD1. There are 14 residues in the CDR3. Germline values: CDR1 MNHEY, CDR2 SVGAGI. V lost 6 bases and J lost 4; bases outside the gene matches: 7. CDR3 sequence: CASRRTGLGYGYTF. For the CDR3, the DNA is TGTGCCAGCAGAAGGACAGGGTTGGGCTATGGCTACACCTTC.

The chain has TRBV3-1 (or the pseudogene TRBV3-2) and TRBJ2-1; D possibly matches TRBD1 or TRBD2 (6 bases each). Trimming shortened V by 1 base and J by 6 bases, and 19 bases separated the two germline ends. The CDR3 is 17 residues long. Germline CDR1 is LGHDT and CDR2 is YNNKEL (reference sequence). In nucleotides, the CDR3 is TGTGCCAGCAGCCAAGGGTCATACGGGGGCCGGTTCAATGAGCAGTTCTTC. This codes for CASSQGSYGGRFNEQFF.

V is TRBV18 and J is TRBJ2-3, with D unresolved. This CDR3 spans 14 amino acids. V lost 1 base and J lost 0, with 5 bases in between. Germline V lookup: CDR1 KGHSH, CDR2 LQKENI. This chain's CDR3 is CASSPQKSTDTQYF. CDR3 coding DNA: TGTGCCAGCTCACCACAGAAAAGCACAGATACGCAGTATTTT.

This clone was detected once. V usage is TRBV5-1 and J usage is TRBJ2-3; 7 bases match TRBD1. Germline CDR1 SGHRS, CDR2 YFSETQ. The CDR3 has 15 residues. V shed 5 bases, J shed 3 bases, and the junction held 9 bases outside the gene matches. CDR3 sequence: CASRKGAVHTDTQYF. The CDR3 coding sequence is TGCGCCAGCAGAAAGGGGGCCGTGCATACAGATACGCAGTATTTT.